This TCR beta chain was obtained from a study of T-cell memory formation after mild COVID-19. Study summary: For the most part, TCR clusters were specific to one donor.

This clonotype has a handful of counts. Its antigen is as yet unknown. Constant-segment primers served in 5'RACE that generated TCR alpha and TCR beta cDNA libraries bearing sample barcodes and UMIs. MiXCR, applied by TCRdb to the 5' RACE reads, yields one record per CDR3 protein. The repertoire holds about 110,000 distinct CDR3 sequences, about 24% seen once, with roughly two fifths in the top ten. General observations from the study: Pre-infection memory carried some responding clones, suggesting that cross-reactive memory joined.

The CDR3 length is 13 residues. Germline CDR1 GTSNPN, CDR2 SVGIG (reference sequence). V gave up 8 bases and J gave up 4 bases, with 17 bases separating them. The chain combines TRBV30 with TRBJ1-1, with a tentative D call TRBD1 (5 bases). Source material: PBMCs or a T cell subset sorted from them (not recorded which). This clonotype was obtained from a young man who had mild COVID-19 (a few samples of this study predate the infection). Cell type and time point are not known. CDR3 residues: CARGGGASTEAFF. The CDR3 DNA reads TGTGCCCGGGGCGGAGGGGCAAGCACTGAAGCTTTCTTT.